Listed here are 27 T cell receptor beta chains from one sample, sequenced in a study of T cell repertoires in cytomegalovirus infection (dated by TCRdb to between 2018 and 2020). The sample was run on an Illumina HiSeq 1500. TCRdb trimmed public reads at Q25 via fastp, called clones via MiXCR and kept in-frame beta chains. CDR3 protein sequences are deduplicated, and each keeps its most common genes and DNA. This sample gives 200,000 to 300,000 distinct CDR3 sequences in total; about 12% of them show up just once. The leading ten clones occupy under 2% of the sample. The specimen was PBMCs. All receptors come from a human donor in good health (CMV status not recorded). Some clones in this sample may be carry-over from other donors' samples.

This clonotype was seen many times. This chain joins TRBV7-2 and TRBJ2-1, with no clear D. V dropped 4 bases and J dropped 3 bases, with 13 bases sitting between them. Germline V lookup: CDR1 SGHTA, CDR2 FQGNSA. The CDR3 contains 15 residues. The CDR3 DNA follows: TGTGCCAGCAGCTCCCAGCGAAGTAGCTACAATGAGCAGTTCTTC. Translated: CASSSQRSSYNEQFF.

This clonotype was recorded a few times. The chain is built from TRBV28 and TRBJ2-1; TRBD2 aligns across 10 bases. With 6 bases clipped from V and 14 bases from J, the junction kept 13 bases outside the gene matches. This CDR3 region has 14 residues. Germline-derived CDR1 and CDR2 are MDHEN and SYDVKM. CDR3 nucleotides: TGTGCCAGCAGCCCCTCCCCAGCGGGAGGGCCGGAGTTCTTC. Protein: CASSPSPAGGPEFF.

There are many counts of this clonotype. CDR3 region: CASSIGSGRTDEEQYF. CDR3 in DNA: TGTGCCAGTAGTATAGGTTCGGGACGGACCGATGAAGAGCAGTACTTC. V and J are TRBV19 and TRBJ2-7; D is tentatively TRBD1 or TRBD2 (5 bases each). The V gene lost 1 base and the J gene lost 7 bases, with 20 bases spanning the gap. The V gene's germline CDR1 is LNHDA and CDR2 SQIVND (reference sequence). The CDR3 is made up of 16 amino acids.

The chain uses TRBV7-2 and TRBJ1-1; no clear D. The germline CDR1 and CDR2 sequences are SGHTA and FQGNSA. CDR3 length equals 15 residues. V dropped 1 base and J dropped 0 bases, with 9 bases sitting between them. The CDR3 region has the DNA TGTACCAGCAGCTTAGGGACGGGAATGAACACTGAAGCTTTCTTT. Its protein is CTSSLGTGMNTEAFF.

This clonotype was counted ten times or more. The chain couples TRBV28 to TRBJ1-1; D ambiguous. CDR3 size: 11 residues. V dropped 3 bases and J dropped 7 bases, with 6 bases sitting between them. Germline values: CDR1 MDHEN, CDR2 SYDVKM. CDR3 in DNA: TGTGCCAGCAGTTTGGGTGATGAAGCTTTCTTT. Its protein is CASSLGDEAFF.

In this sample, this clonotype turned up many times. The chain carries TRBV7-2 and TRBJ1-2; a possible D gene is TRBD1 (6 bases). Trimming took off 7 bases at V and 3 bases at J, with 9 bases between the two ends. This CDR3 is built from 12 residues. Germline CDR1 SGHTA, CDR2 FQGNSA. The CDR3 DNA follows: TGTGCCAGCAACCCAGGGGACTATGGCTACACCTTC. Protein product: CASNPGDYGYTF.

The chain carries TRBV19 and TRBJ1-2; 11 bases agree with TRBD1. The CDR3 is 15 amino acids. V shed 6 bases, J shed 7 bases, and the junction held 10 bases outside the gene matches. The germline V gene encodes CDR1 LNHDA and CDR2 SQIVND (reference sequence). The CDR3: CASSLLGQGASGYTF. CDR3 sequence (DNA): TGTGCCAGTAGCCTCCTTGGACAGGGGGCAAGTGGCTACACCTTC.

This clonotype has a handful of counts. The gene calls are TRBV7-9 and TRBJ2-3; tentative D call: TRBD1 (7 bases). The CDR3 sequence is 15 residues long. Deletions cut 5 bases from V and 5 bases from J, with 17 bases between. The germline gives CDR1 SEHNR, CDR2 FQNEAQ (reference sequence). The CDR3 protein is CASSGGTAQGDTQYF. CDR3 nucleotide sequence: TGTGCCAGCAGCGGGGGGACAGCACAGGGAGATACGCAGTATTTT.

Ten or more counts support this clonotype. The rearrangement uses TRBV7-2 and TRBJ2-1; D ambiguous. The CDR3 spans 15 residues. V gave up 3 bases and J gave up 6 bases, with 15 bases separating them. Germline assignment: CDR1 SGHTA and CDR2 FQGNSA. CDR3: CASSFGGRLVNEQFF. CDR3 DNA: TGTGCCAGCAGCTTCGGCGGCAGATTGGTCAATGAGCAGTTCTTC.

This clonotype was observed at least ten times. The rearrangement joins TRBV12-3 or TRBV12-4 to TRBJ1-2; D call uncertain. V lost 1 base, J lost 2 bases, and 8 bases lay in between. This CDR3 has 14 residues. The CDR3 region has the DNA TGTGCCAGCAGTTTAGGGTCGCGCAACTATGGCTACACCTTC. It specifies CASSLGSRNYGYTF.

The table lists this clonotype with a few counts. The chain combines TRBV2 with TRBJ2-2; D remains ambiguous. Germline V gene data show CDR1 as SNHLY and CDR2 as FYNNEI. The V gene lost 2 bases and the J gene lost 7 bases, with 8 bases spanning the gap. The CDR3 is 13 amino acids. DNA of the CDR3: TGTGCCAGCAGTGAAACCCCACTCGGGGAGCTGTTTTTT. It encodes CASSETPLGELFF.

This clonotype was counted at least ten times. The CDR3 nucleotides read TGTGCCAGCAGCCTTCGGGACCCTGCAACTAATGAAAAACTGTTTTTT. Its translation is CASSLRDPATNEKLFF. This chain joins TRBV12-3 or TRBV12-4 and TRBJ1-4; tentative D call: TRBD1 (5 bases). The V end lost 6 bases, the J end lost 0 bases, and 14 bases lay between the germline ends. This CDR3 is 16 amino acids long.

V is TRBV2 and J is TRBJ2-1; 7 nucleotides match TRBD2. The V gene end was trimmed by 8 bases and the J gene end by 6 bases; junction bases not matched to a gene: 7. The CDR3 is 13 residues long. CDR1 and CDR2 from the germline V gene are SNHLY and FYNNEI. CDR3 amino acids: CASQRGRANEQFF. Here the CDR3 DNA reads TGTGCCAGCCAGAGAGGGAGGGCCAATGAGCAGTTCTTC.

The sample holds many counts of this clonotype. The rearrangement joins TRBV7-2 to TRBJ1-2; the D is unclear. This CDR3 has 15 residues. Germline lookup yields CDR1 SGHTA and CDR2 FQGNSA. Deletions cut 1 base from V and 4 bases from J, with 13 bases between. CDR3 region: CASSLVVQTSYGYTF. The DNA of the CDR3 is TGTGCCAGCAGCTTAGTAGTCCAGACTTCCTATGGCTACACCTTC.

This clonotype was seen a few times. The V gene is TRBV20-1, the J gene TRBJ2-5, with D possibly matching TRBD1 (6 bases). Germline-derived CDR1 and CDR2 are DFQATT and SNEGSKA (reference sequence). The CDR3 has 15 amino acids. Trimming shortened V by 6 bases and J by 9 bases, and 26 bases separated the two germline ends. CDR3 bases: TGCAGTGCCGAGGAAGGGAGACAGGCCATAATGGCCCAGTACTTC. This codes for CSAEEGRQAIMAQYF.

The CDR3 region has the DNA TGTGCCAGCAGGCGGGGGGTCCGGGGATACGAGCAGTACTTC. As protein: CASRRGVRGYEQYF. This chain connects TRBV28 to TRBJ2-7, with 8 bases fitting TRBD2. The V segment lost 6 bases and the J segment 4 bases; nucleotides outside the gene matches: 8. The CDR3 is 14 residues long. Germline CDR1 reads MDHEN; CDR2 reads SYDVKM.

This clonotype was picked up a small number of times. The rearrangement joins TRBV6-2 or TRBV6-3 to TRBJ2-3; weak D call: TRBD2 (6 bases). There are 16 residues in the CDR3. The germline gives CDR1 MNHEY, CDR2 SVGEGT. V lost 0 bases to trimming and J lost 2 bases, with 12 bases between them. The CDR3 DNA follows: TGTGCCAGCAGTTACTCGGGGACTGAATTCACAGATACGCAGTATTTT. Residues: CASSYSGTEFTDTQYF.

This clonotype was observed a handful of times. The chain is built from TRBV20-1 and TRBJ2-1, with TRBD2 matching over 13 bases. Germline values: CDR1 DFQATT, CDR2 SNEGSKA (reference sequence). CDR3 length equals 15 residues. Trimming at V came to 6 bases and at J to 0 bases, leaving 2 bases not matched to a gene. The CDR3 DNA follows: TGCAGTGCAAGGACTAGCGGGAGCTCCTACAATGAGCAGTTCTTC. Translation gives CSARTSGSSYNEQFF.

This clonotype was picked up many times. DNA for the CDR3: TGCAGTGCTAGAGCCACTAGCGGGGGCCCAACCTACGAGCAGTACTTC. Amino acid sequence: CSARATSGGPTYEQYF. The V gene is TRBV20-1, the J gene TRBJ2-7, with TRBD2 matching over 11 bases. Germline values: CDR1 DFQATT, CDR2 SNEGSKA (reference sequence). V lost 1 base and J lost 2; bases outside the gene matches: 7. CDR3 size: 16 residues.

This clonotype was observed many times. This chain connects TRBV6-1 to TRBJ1-5; TRBD1 is a possible D gene (6 bases). Germline V CDR1 and CDR2: MNHNS, SASEGT. V shed 4 bases and J shed 3 bases, with 13 bases lying between them. This CDR3 contains 15 residues. CDR3 sequence reads: CASSGYREANQPQHF. Written as DNA, the CDR3 is TGTGCCAGCAGTGGGTACAGGGAAGCCAATCAGCCCCAGCATTTT.

The chain is built from TRBV28 and TRBJ2-7; 7 bases are a match to TRBD2. The CDR3 consists of 15 residues. Germline trimming cut 6 bases from V and 4 bases from J; bases unmatched to any gene: 12. CDR1 is MDHEN and CDR2 is SYDVKM in the germline V gene. Here the CDR3 reads CASSPQRGFGYEQYF. CDR3 nucleotide sequence: TGTGCCAGCAGCCCCCAGCGGGGTTTCGGGTACGAGCAGTACTTC.

The chain combines TRBV5-1 with TRBJ2-5; D may be TRBD1 (6 bases). Germline V gene data show CDR1 as SGHRS and CDR2 as YFSETQ. CDR3 size: 14 residues. The ends were cut back, 6 bases at V and 0 bases at J, with 12 bases in the middle. CDR3: CASTDRTDQETQYF. The CDR3 nucleotides read TGCGCCAGCACCGACAGGACGGACCAAGAGACCCAGTACTTC.

This clonotype was seen a few times. V usage is TRBV5-5 and J usage is TRBJ1-6; D ambiguous. The V and J ends lost 0 bases and 10 bases respectively, with 17 bases between them. This CDR3 is 16 amino acids long. Germline V gene data show CDR1 as SGHKS and CDR2 as YYEKEE (reference sequence). The CDR3 region has the DNA TGTGCCAGCAGCTTGGCGGCCTTCAGCGCCTACTCACCCCTCCACTTT. This codes for CASSLAAFSAYSPLHF.

In this sample, this clonotype turned up many times. The chain has TRBV28 and TRBJ2-7; no firm D call. The CDR3 length is 14 residues. The V gene's germline CDR1 is MDHEN and CDR2 SYDVKM. Trimming took off 1 base at V and 1 base at J, with 8 bases between the two ends. The CDR3 region is CASSLSAGSYEQYF. In DNA form, the CDR3 reads TGTGCCAGCAGTTTATCGGCAGGTTCCTACGAGCAGTACTTC. Using reference TRBV28 and TRBJ2-7 for the parts outside the CDR3, the full variable domain is DVKVTQSSRYLVKRTGEKVFLECVQDMDHENMFWYRQDPGLGLRLIYFSYDVKMKEKGDIPEGYSVSREKKERFSLILESASTNQTSMYLCASSLSAGSYEQYFGPGTRLTVT.

This clonotype was seen many times. The chain links TRBV6-2 or TRBV6-3 to TRBJ2-3, with 11 bases identical to TRBD2. In germline, CDR1 is MNHEY, CDR2 SVGEGT. Trimming removed 6 bases from V and 3 bases from J; junction bases left unmatched: 8. The CDR3 consists of 16 residues. CDR3 coding DNA: TGTGCCAGCAGGGACCCGACTAGCGGGGAGACAGATACGCAGTATTTT. It yields the protein CASRDPTSGETDTQYF.

This clonotype was counted a few times. The chain carries TRBV19 and TRBJ1-1, with a weak D call TRBD1 (5 bases). V gave up 1 base and J gave up 4 bases, with 10 bases separating them. The CDR3 loop spans 14 amino acids. Germline V gives CDR1 LNHDA, CDR2 SQIVND (reference sequence). The CDR3 DNA reads TGTGCCAGTAGTATAGCGACAGCTTCCACTGAAGCTTTCTTT. Its protein product is CASSIATASTEAFF.

The CDR3 here is CASRPQGVSNQPQHF. Here the CDR3 DNA reads TGTGCCAGTAGGCCCCAGGGGGTTAGCAATCAGCCCCAGCATTTT. The chain combines TRBV19 with TRBJ1-5; 7 nucleotides align to TRBD1. Germline CDR1 is LNHDA and CDR2 is SQIVND (reference sequence). The V segment lost 6 bases and the J segment 0 bases; nucleotides outside the gene matches: 5. The CDR3 is 15 residues long.